The rows below give T cell receptor beta chains drawn from one sample of a study of shared clonotypes between healthy human individuals. Clones were read by immunoSEQ multiplex PCR, and TCRdb kept only the in-frame ones, dropping some. This repertoire shows approximately 2,200,000 clones, 93% found once; its top ten account for about 1.5%. The source material was naive CD8+ T cells from PBMCs. These receptors were collected from a man in his late teens or twenties in good health. Some clones in this sample may be carry-over from other donors' samples. CDR3s include the opening cysteine and the closing phenylalanine or tryptophan. Each record gives: CDR3 protein, CDR3 DNA, clone size, J gene, D gene, V gene. A D gene is named only where the DNA matches it firmly. The size entry is marked missing in some rows and otherwise reads once, few, many or a size class.

CDR3 protein: CASSVRQGLITSSGNTIYF
CDR3 DNA: TGCGCCAGCAGCGTGCGACAGGGTCTCATAACGAGCTCTGGAAACACCATATATTTT
clone size: .
J gene: TRBJ1-3
D gene: TRBD1
V gene: TRBV4-1

CDR3 protein: CASSREFTYNEQFF
CDR3 DNA: TGTGCCAGCAGTCGGGAGTTCACCTACAATGAGCAGTTCTTC
clone size: .
J gene: TRBJ2-1
D gene: .
V gene: TRBV11-2

CDR3 protein: CASSLTARYTTEAFF
CDR3 DNA: TGTGCCAGCAGTTTAACTGCGCGTTACACAACTGAAGCTTTCTTT
clone size: .
J gene: TRBJ1-1
D gene: .
V gene: TRBV27

CDR3 protein: CAISEPNQPQHF
CDR3 DNA: TGTGCCATCAGTGAGCCCAATCAGCCCCAGCATTTT
clone size: .
J gene: TRBJ1-5
D gene: .
V gene: TRBV10-3

CDR3 protein: CASSARLAGSSYEQYF
CDR3 DNA: TGTGCCAGCAGCGCAAGACTAGCGGGGAGCTCCTACGAGCAGTACTTC
clone size: .
J gene: TRBJ2-7
D gene: TRBD2
V gene: TRBV13

CDR3 protein: CASSEGGSYNEQFF
CDR3 DNA: TGTGCCAGCAGTGAAGGGGGATCCTACAATGAGCAGTTCTTC
clone size: once
J gene: TRBJ2-1
D gene: .
V gene: TRBV2

CDR3 protein: CASSSQRERNEQFF
CDR3 DNA: TGTGCCAGCAGCTCGCAGCGGGAGCGGAATGAGCAGTTCTTC
clone size: .
J gene: TRBJ2-1
D gene: TRBD2
V gene: TRBV7-3

CDR3 protein: CSVEGTVLAKNIQYF
CDR3 DNA: TGCAGCGTTGAAGGGACGGTACTAGCCAAAAACATTCAGTACTTC
clone size: .
J gene: TRBJ2-4
D gene: .
V gene: TRBV29-1

CDR3 protein: CASSYGTEGEDTQYF
CDR3 DNA: TGTGCCAGCAGTTACGGGACGGAGGGGGAAGATACGCAGTATTTT
clone size: .
J gene: TRBJ2-3
D gene: .
V gene: TRBV6-5

CDR3 protein: CASSQGLVYEQYF
CDR3 DNA: TGCGCCAGCAGCCAAGGTTTGGTCTACGAGCAGTACTTC
clone size: .
J gene: TRBJ2-7
D gene: .
V gene: TRBV4-1

CDR3 protein: CASSLLGTGDQPQHF
CDR3 DNA: TGTGCCAGCAGTTTACTGGGGACAGGGGATCAGCCCCAGCATTTT
clone size: .
J gene: TRBJ1-5
D gene: TRBD1
V gene: TRBV27

CDR3 protein: CASSPAWGEIAGEQYF
CDR3 DNA: TGTGCCAGCAGTCCCGCGTGGGGAGAAATAGCTGGAGAGCAGTACTTC
clone size: .
J gene: TRBJ2-7
D gene: .
V gene: TRBV27

CDR3 protein: CASSASKQSASYEQYF
CDR3 DNA: TGTGCCAGCAGCGCCTCAAAGCAGTCGGCCTCCTACGAGCAGTACTTC
clone size: .
J gene: TRBJ2-7
D gene: .
V gene: TRBV9

CDR3 protein: CASSEHEFEYTDTQYF
CDR3 DNA: TGTGCCAGCAGTGAACATGAATTTGAGTACACAGATACGCAGTATTTT
clone size: .
J gene: TRBJ2-3
D gene: .
V gene: TRBV2

CDR3 protein: CASSPGTGYGYTF
CDR3 DNA: TGTGCCAGCAGCCCCGGGACTGGGTATGGCTACACCTTC
clone size: .
J gene: TRBJ1-2
D gene: .
V gene: TRBV5-6

CDR3 protein: CASSQGLAGGRETQYF
CDR3 DNA: TGCGCCAGCAGCCAGGGACTAGCGGGAGGTCGGGAGACCCAGTACTTC
clone size: .
J gene: TRBJ2-5
D gene: TRBD2
V gene: TRBV5-1

CDR3 protein: CASSLAPSNEQFF
CDR3 DNA: TGTGCCAGCAGCTTAGCTCCCAGTAATGAGCAGTTCTTC
clone size: .
J gene: TRBJ2-1
D gene: .
V gene: TRBV7-2

CDR3 protein: CASSLTGRGPNNEQFF
CDR3 DNA: TGTGCCAGCAGCTTAACGGGGCGGGGACCCAACAATGAGCAGTTCTTC
clone size: .
J gene: TRBJ2-1
D gene: .
V gene: TRBV7-3

CDR3 protein: CASSGIGLLQPQHF
CDR3 DNA: TGTGCCAGCAGTGGCATAGGGTTGTTGCAGCCCCAGCATTTT
clone size: few
J gene: TRBJ1-5
D gene: .
V gene: TRBV6-1

CDR3 protein: CASSVAGLVGYTF
CDR3 DNA: TGTGCCAGCAGCGTAGCAGGGTTGGTCGGCTACACCTTC
clone size: .
J gene: TRBJ1-2
D gene: .
V gene: TRBV9

CDR3 protein: CASLNRDGSSSYEQYF
CDR3 DNA: TGTGCCAGCCTAAACCGGGACGGCTCTAGCTCCTACGAGCAGTACTTC
clone size: .
J gene: TRBJ2-7
D gene: .
V gene: TRBV6-6

CDR3 protein: CAISESMGDRVEKLFF
CDR3 DNA: TGTGCCATCAGTGAGTCGATGGGGGACAGGGTTGAAAAACTGTTTTTT
clone size: .
J gene: TRBJ1-4
D gene: TRBD1
V gene: TRBV10-3

CDR3 protein: CASSSHLRDSSYEQYF
CDR3 DNA: TGTGCCAGCAGCTCCCACCTCCGGGACAGTTCCTACGAGCAGTACTTC
clone size: .
J gene: TRBJ2-7
D gene: TRBD1
V gene: TRBV7-8

CDR3 protein: CASERQGARETQYF
CDR3 DNA: TGTGCCAGCGAGAGACAGGGGGCCCGAGAGACCCAGTACTTC
clone size: once
J gene: TRBJ2-5
D gene: TRBD1
V gene: TRBV16

CDR3 protein: CASSLTTFRESNTEAFF
CDR3 DNA: TGTGCCAGCAGCTTAACGACTTTCAGGGAGTCGAACACTGAAGCTTTCTTT
clone size: .
J gene: TRBJ1-1
D gene: .
V gene: TRBV28

CDR3 protein: CASSGGQGKTGELFF
CDR3 DNA: TGTGCCAGCAGCGGGGGACAGGGAAAGACCGGGGAGCTGTTTTTT
clone size: .
J gene: TRBJ2-2
D gene: TRBD1
V gene: TRBV9

CDR3 protein: CASSVNRGSTDTQYF
CDR3 DNA: TGTGCCAGCAGCGTAAACCGGGGAAGCACAGATACGCAGTATTTT
clone size: .
J gene: TRBJ2-3
D gene: .
V gene: TRBV9

CDR3 protein: CASTPGGGSLYEQYF
CDR3 DNA: TGTGCCAGCACCCCAGGCGGGGGCAGCCTCTACGAGCAGTACTTC
clone size: .
J gene: TRBJ2-7
D gene: .
V gene: TRBV9

CDR3 protein: CASSEGFNEKLFF
CDR3 DNA: TGCGCCAGCAGCGAGGGATTTAATGAAAAACTGTTTTTT
clone size: .
J gene: TRBJ1-4
D gene: .
V gene: TRBV4-3

CDR3 protein: CSVGPGSTDTQYF
CDR3 DNA: TGCAGCGTTGGTCCGGGGAGCACAGATACGCAGTATTTT
clone size: .
J gene: TRBJ2-3
D gene: .
V gene: TRBV29-1

CDR3 protein: CASSWGGVNTEAFF
CDR3 DNA: TGTGCCAGCAGTTGGGGGGGGGTGAACACTGAAGCTTTCTTT
clone size: once
J gene: TRBJ1-1
D gene: .
V gene: TRBV27

CDR3 protein: CASRTGGETQYF
CDR3 DNA: TGTGCCAGCCGGACAGGAGGAGAGACCCAGTACTTC
clone size: .
J gene: TRBJ2-5
D gene: TRBD1
V gene: TRBV5-6

CDR3 protein: CASSSFRQGRYNEQFF
CDR3 DNA: TGTGCCAGCAGTTCCTTTAGACAGGGGCGATACAATGAGCAGTTCTTC
clone size: .
J gene: TRBJ2-1
D gene: TRBD1
V gene: TRBV27

CDR3 protein: CASRTGTSGGDTQYF
CDR3 DNA: TGTGCCAGCAGGACCGGGACCTCGGGAGGTGATACGCAGTATTTT
clone size: .
J gene: TRBJ2-3
D gene: TRBD2
V gene: TRBV2

CDR3 protein: CASSLDPRGTYEQYF
CDR3 DNA: TGTGCCAGCAGCTTAGATCCACGGGGGACTTACGAGCAGTACTTC
clone size: .
J gene: TRBJ2-7
D gene: .
V gene: TRBV11-2

CDR3 protein: CSVGGTGVTDTQYF
CDR3 DNA: TGCAGCGTTGGAGGGACAGGGGTGACAGATACGCAGTATTTT
clone size: .
J gene: TRBJ2-3
D gene: TRBD1
V gene: TRBV29-1

CDR3 protein: CASSSRGDAAYEQYF
CDR3 DNA: TGTGCCAGCAGCTCGCGAGGGGACGCCGCCTACGAGCAGTACTTC
clone size: .
J gene: TRBJ2-7
D gene: .
V gene: TRBV13

CDR3 protein: CASSHHLQGGSKNIQYF
CDR3 DNA: TGTGCCAGCAGCCACCACCTACAGGGCGGGAGCAAAAACATTCAGTACTTC
clone size: .
J gene: TRBJ2-4
D gene: .
V gene: TRBV13

CDR3 protein: CASRLQGASNEKLFF
CDR3 DNA: TGTGCCAGCAGATTACAGGGGGCTAGTAATGAAAAACTGTTTTTT
clone size: few
J gene: TRBJ1-4
D gene: TRBD1
V gene: TRBV7-9

CDR3 protein: CASSAPTSALKWGQTQYF
CDR3 DNA: TGCGCCAGCAGCGCCCCAACTAGCGCCCTAAAGTGGGGGCAGACCCAGTACTTC
clone size: .
J gene: TRBJ2-5
D gene: .
V gene: TRBV5-1